The 26 T cell receptor beta chains presented below share a single source sample, sequenced in a study of a mutant IDH1 vaccine in newly diagnosed glioma. Profiled with immunoSEQ multiplex PCR; TCRdb holds only in-frame clones, not every one. This table has just over 80,000 clones, approximately 85% appearing once. Stated time point: week 23, last vaccination. Doses comprised 300 ug of mutant IDH1 20-mer peptide each, plus topical imiquimod. Antigens of these TCRs are unknown. Specimen: PBMCs, collected from a glioma patient whose treatment included an IDH1 peptide vaccine. The source is a man aged 25 to 45 with glioma. Some clones in this sample may be carry-over from other donors' samples.

The CDR3 coding sequence is TGTGCCAGCAGTTTAACAATCCCGGTGGGTGGTTTTAAAAATCAGCCCCAGCATTTT. Protein: CASSLTIPVGGFKNQPQHF. V and J are TRBV27 and TRBJ1-5, with D unclear. The CDR3 covers 19 residues. Germline CDR1 is MNHEY and CDR2 is SMNVEV (reference sequence). V was clipped by 2 bases and J by 4 bases, with 24 bases between them.

The CDR3, as DNA: TGTGCCAGCAGTACAGGGGTGGCTGGAAACACCATATATTTT. Its protein is CASSTGVAGNTIYF. The chain joins TRBV28 to TRBJ1-3; 7 bases agree with TRBD1. CDR1 and CDR2 (germline): MDHEN, SYDVKM. The CDR3 is 14 residues long. Unmatched junction bases numbered 3, after V lost 5 bases and J lost 2 bases.

This rearrangement joins TRBV18 to TRBJ2-7; 8 bases match TRBD1. The trim removed 6 bases at V and 3 bases at J, leaving 7 bases unmatched. Germline CDR1 and CDR2: KGHSH and LQKENI. CDR3 size: 14 residues. CDR3: CASSADRDDYEQYF. The CDR3 DNA reads TGTGCCAGCTCGGCGGACAGGGACGACTACGAGCAGTACTTC. Variable domain in full (rest from reference TRBV18 and TRBJ2-7): NAGVMQNPRHLVRRRGQEARLRCSPMKGHSHVYWYRQLPEEGLKFMVYLQKENIIDESGMPKERFSAEFPKEGPSILRIQQVVRGDSAAYFCASSADRDDYEQYFGPGTRLTVT.

The chain is built from TRBV6-5 and TRBJ1-6, with TRBD1 matching over 8 bases. Germline V CDR1 and CDR2: MNHEY, SVGAGI. The CDR3 length is 15 residues. With 4 bases clipped from V and 7 bases from J, the junction kept 6 bases outside the gene matches. For the CDR3, the DNA is TGTGCCAGCAGTTTCTACGACAGGGGAAATTCACCCCTCCACTTT. It codes for CASSFYDRGNSPLHF.

There are a few counts of this clone. This chain uses TRBV28 with TRBJ1-5, with D possibly being TRBD1 (5 bases). CDR3 size: 17 residues. Germline V gene data show CDR1 as MDHEN and CDR2 as SYDVKM. The V end was cut by 6 bases, the J end by 2 bases, with 20 bases between. In DNA, the CDR3 is TGTGCCAGCAGGGGGACGGAGGGCCTGGTGGGCAATCAGCCCCAGCATTTT. It encodes CASRGTEGLVGNQPQHF.

This chain uses TRBV15 with TRBJ1-1; TRBD1 is a possible D gene (6 bases). V gave up 2 bases and J gave up 1 base, with 11 bases separating them. Germline assignment: CDR1 LNHNV and CDR2 YYDKDF (reference sequence). There are 15 residues in the CDR3. The CDR3: CATSRSRGWNTEAFF. The CDR3 nucleotides read TGTGCCACCAGCAGAAGCAGGGGTTGGAACACTGAAGCTTTCTTT.

There are a few counts of this clone. The same CDR3 also results from other DNA sequences found in this sample. The genes are TRBV7-2 and TRBJ2-5; D gene unclear. This CDR3 has 14 residues. V shed 6 bases and J shed 2 bases, with 13 bases lying between them. Germline-derived CDR1 and CDR2 are SGHTA and FQGNSA. The CDR3: CASSPVAGQETQYF. CDR3 DNA sequence: TGTGCCAGCAGTCCCGTCGCTGGGCAAGAGACCCAGTACTTC.

The chain links TRBV5-4 to TRBJ2-1; 9 bases fit TRBD2. There are 14 residues in the CDR3. Unmatched junction bases numbered 6, after V lost 2 bases and J lost 9 bases. Looked up from germline, CDR1 is SGHNT and CDR2 is YYREEE (reference sequence). CDR3 amino acids: CASSFSGGLGEQFF. In nucleotides, the CDR3 is TGTGCCAGCAGCTTTAGCGGGGGCCTGGGTGAGCAGTTCTTC.

The genes are TRBV2 and TRBJ1-2; D may be TRBD1 (5 bases). The CDR3 spans 14 residues. Trimming pared 0 bases from V and 6 bases from J, leaving 11 bases between. Germline CDR1 reads SNHLY; CDR2 reads FYNNEI. The CDR3 is CASSEAIRTNGYTF. DNA for the CDR3: TGTGCCAGCAGTGAAGCGATTAGGACAAATGGCTACACCTTC.

This clone was observed once. J is TRBJ2-5 and V is TRBV5-4, with a possible D match to TRBD1 (6 bases). V gave up 4 bases and J gave up 5 bases, with 15 bases separating them. The CDR3 runs 14 residues. Per the germline V gene, CDR1 is SGHNT and CDR2 is YYREEE (reference sequence). The CDR3 reads CASSPSGTGETQYF. The CDR3 DNA follows: TGTGCCAGCAGCCCAAGTGGAACAGGGGAGACCCAGTACTTC.

J is TRBJ2-7 and V is TRBV9; D is ambiguous. The CDR3 extends over 14 amino acids. CDR1 SGDLS and CDR2 YYNGEE come from the germline V gene. Between the trimmed V and J ends, which lost 0 bases and 5 bases, there was a span of 12 bases. DNA of the CDR3: TGTGCCAGCAGCGTAGGCAGCCTCCGGGACGAGCAGTACTTC. Encoded protein: CASSVGSLRDEQYF.

This clone was seen only once. CDR3 in DNA: TGCGCCAGCAGTCTTAGGCGGGAGTCCTACAATGAGCAGTTCTTC. It codes for CASSLRRESYNEQFF. The V call is TRBV4-1, the J call TRBJ2-1; 7 bases map to TRBD2. The junction had 6 bases not matched to a gene; V was cut back by 6 bases and J by 1 base. The germline CDR1 and CDR2 sequences are MGHRA and YSYEKL. This CDR3 has 15 residues.

This clone came up once. This rearrangement joins TRBV9 to TRBJ2-7; TRBD2 matches 11 bases. The ends lost 1 base at V and 2 bases at J; junction bases unmatched: 5. Germline assignment: CDR1 SGDLS and CDR2 YYNGEE. The CDR3 is 16 amino acids. The CDR3 loop is CASSVLAGGLTYEQYF. In DNA, the CDR3 is TGTGCCAGCAGCGTACTAGCGGGAGGTCTCACCTACGAGCAGTACTTC.

The chain couples TRBV7-3 to TRBJ2-2, with TRBD2 as a possible D gene (6 bases). This CDR3 is 13 amino acids long. Per the germline V gene, CDR1 is SGHTA and CDR2 is FQGTGA. Trimming pared 10 bases from V and 7 bases from J, leaving 16 bases between. The CDR3 region has the DNA TGTGCCACACGGCGGGACCCAAGCGGGGAGCTGTTTTTT. As protein: CATRRDPSGELFF.

The rearrangement links TRBV6-4 to TRBJ2-5, with 11 bases fitting TRBD2. CDR1 is MRHNA, CDR2 SNTAGT, per germline. CDR3 length: 18 residues. V dropped 3 bases and J dropped 2; count of bases not matched to a gene: 11. The CDR3 spells CASSESRLAGGTQETQYF. The CDR3, as DNA: TGTGCCAGCAGTGAAAGTCGGCTAGCGGGAGGAACTCAAGAGACCCAGTACTTC.

This clone has only one observation. The chain recombines TRBV2 with TRBJ2-5; D uncertain. The CDR3 spans 11 residues. Per the germline V gene, CDR1 is SNHLY and CDR2 is FYNNEI. V was shortened by 4 bases and J by 5 bases, with 5 bases between the two germline ends. For the CDR3, the DNA is TGTGCCAGCAGTGTTAGGGAGACCCAGTACTTC. It specifies CASSVRETQYF.

CDR3 sequence: CASSLSLYNEQFF. CDR3 sequence (DNA): TGCGCCAGCAGCTTGTCTCTATACAATGAGCAGTTCTTC. The V and J genes are TRBV5-1 and TRBJ2-1, with D uncertain. This CDR3 spans 13 amino acids. CDR1 and CDR2 from the germline V gene are SGHRS and YFSETQ. Trimming pared 1 base from V and 4 bases from J, leaving 6 bases between.

The V and J genes are TRBV15 and TRBJ1-2; TRBD1 agrees at 9 bases. CDR3 size: 12 residues. V was pared by 9 bases and J by 7 bases, with 6 bases of the junction left unmatched. The V gene's germline CDR1 is LNHNV and CDR2 YYDKDF (reference sequence). The CDR3 loop reads CATGTGSIGYTF. In DNA, the CDR3 is TGTGCCACGGGGACAGGGTCCATTGGCTACACCTTC.

This sequence joins TRBV6-1 and TRBJ2-7; D might be TRBD2 (5 bases). Germline lookup yields CDR1 MNHNS and CDR2 SASEGT. The CDR3 has 13 amino acids. V lost 8 bases, J lost 3 bases, and 14 bases lay in between. In nucleotides, the CDR3 is TGTGCCAGCTTTAAGGACTTTGGCTACGAGCAGTACTTC. This sequence encodes CASFKDFGYEQYF.

The sample holds a few counts of this clone. The V gene is TRBV4-2, the J gene TRBJ1-4, with D tentatively TRBD1 (6 bases). There are 14 residues in the CDR3. V was cut by 4 bases and J by 6 bases, with 12 bases left in between. Germline values: CDR1 LGHNA, CDR2 YNFKEQ. The CDR3 loop reads CASSRGGDDEKLFF. CDR3 sequence (DNA): TGTGCCAGCAGCCGCGGGGGCGATGATGAAAAACTGTTTTTT.

This clone has just one count. The gene calls are TRBV27 and TRBJ2-7, with 8 nucleotides matching TRBD1. V lost 3 bases to trimming and J lost 7 bases; unmatched junction nucleotides: 5. The length of the CDR3 is 13 residues. CDR1 and CDR2 (germline): MNHEY, SMNVEV (reference sequence). The CDR3 spells CASSLSGGREQYF. For the CDR3, the DNA is TGTGCCAGCAGTTTGTCAGGGGGCCGTGAGCAGTACTTC.

The chain recombines TRBV5-1 with TRBJ1-5; D possibly corresponds to TRBD1 (6 bases). Germline V CDR1 and CDR2: SGHRS, YFSETQ. This CDR3 contains 14 residues. Trimming left V 8 bases short and J 0 bases short, with 12 bases between. CDR3: CASNREDSNQPQHF. CDR3 sequence (DNA): TGCGCCAGTAACAGGGAGGATAGCAATCAGCCCCAGCATTTT.

The rearrangement uses TRBV9 and TRBJ2-1; 9 bases are shared with TRBD2. The CDR3 covers 17 residues. Germline-derived CDR1 and CDR2 are SGDLS and YYNGEE. V was pared by 0 bases and J by 8 bases, with 12 bases of the junction left unmatched. The CDR3 nucleotides are TGTGCCAGCAGCGTAGATATAGCGGGGGCCCTGGGGCATGAGCAGTTCTTC. Translated: CASSVDIAGALGHEQFF.

J is TRBJ2-2 and V is TRBV10-3; no clear D gene. V dropped 5 bases and J dropped 6 bases, with 7 bases sitting between them. CDR3 length: 12 amino acids. In germline, CDR1 is ENHRY, CDR2 SYGVKD. The CDR3 DNA reads as TGTGCCATCAGTCTAAATCCCGGGGAGCTGTTTTTT. This encodes CAISLNPGELFF.

This chain joins TRBV2 and TRBJ2-1; D is uncertain. The V and J ends lost 2 bases and 5 bases respectively, with 4 bases between them. This CDR3 has 12 amino acids. Germline CDR1 is SNHLY and CDR2 is FYNNEI. CDR3 sequence reads: CASSEQDNEQFF. In DNA, the CDR3 is TGTGCCAGCAGTGAACAGGACAATGAGCAGTTCTTC.

The rearrangement links TRBV30 to TRBJ1-1; D remains ambiguous. Trimming took off 4 bases at V and 4 bases at J, with 13 bases between the two ends. The CDR3 totals 13 residues. Germline-derived CDR1 and CDR2 are GTSNPN and SVGIG (reference sequence). CDR3 coding DNA: TGTGCCTGGACCCCTGGGGTCGTCACTGAAGCTTTCTTT. Translation: CAWTPGVVTEAFF.